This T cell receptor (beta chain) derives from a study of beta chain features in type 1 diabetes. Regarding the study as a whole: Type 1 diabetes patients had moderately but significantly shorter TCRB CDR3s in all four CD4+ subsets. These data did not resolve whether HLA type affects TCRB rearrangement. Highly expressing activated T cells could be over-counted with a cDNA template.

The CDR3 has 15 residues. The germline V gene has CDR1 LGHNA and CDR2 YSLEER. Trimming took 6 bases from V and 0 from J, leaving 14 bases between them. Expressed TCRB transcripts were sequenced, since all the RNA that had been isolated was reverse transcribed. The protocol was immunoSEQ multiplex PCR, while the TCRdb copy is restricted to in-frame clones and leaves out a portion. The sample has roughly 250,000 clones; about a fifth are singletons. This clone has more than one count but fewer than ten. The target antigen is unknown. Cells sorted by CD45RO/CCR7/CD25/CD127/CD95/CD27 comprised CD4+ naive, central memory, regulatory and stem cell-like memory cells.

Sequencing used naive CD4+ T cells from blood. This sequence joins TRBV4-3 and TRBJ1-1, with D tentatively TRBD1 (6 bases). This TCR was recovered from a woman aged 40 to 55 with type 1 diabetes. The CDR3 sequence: CASSRATGMNTEAFF. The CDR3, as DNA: TGCGCCAGCAGTCGCGCGACAGGAATGAACACTGAAGCTTTCTTT.